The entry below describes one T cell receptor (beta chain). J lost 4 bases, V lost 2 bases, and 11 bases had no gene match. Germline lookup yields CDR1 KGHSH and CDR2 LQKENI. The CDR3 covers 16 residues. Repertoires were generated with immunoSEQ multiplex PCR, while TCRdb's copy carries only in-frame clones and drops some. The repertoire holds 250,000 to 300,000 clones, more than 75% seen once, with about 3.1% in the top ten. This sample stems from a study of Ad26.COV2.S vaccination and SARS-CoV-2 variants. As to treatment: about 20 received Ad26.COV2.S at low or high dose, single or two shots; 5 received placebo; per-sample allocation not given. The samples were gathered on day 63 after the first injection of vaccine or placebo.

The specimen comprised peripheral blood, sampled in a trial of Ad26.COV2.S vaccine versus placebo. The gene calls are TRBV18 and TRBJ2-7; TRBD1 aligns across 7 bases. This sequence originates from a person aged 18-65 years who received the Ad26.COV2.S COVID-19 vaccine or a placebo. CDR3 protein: CASSPTTGTVLYEQYF. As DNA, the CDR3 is TGTGCCAGCTCACCAACTACCGGGACAGTTTTATACGAGCAGTACTTC.